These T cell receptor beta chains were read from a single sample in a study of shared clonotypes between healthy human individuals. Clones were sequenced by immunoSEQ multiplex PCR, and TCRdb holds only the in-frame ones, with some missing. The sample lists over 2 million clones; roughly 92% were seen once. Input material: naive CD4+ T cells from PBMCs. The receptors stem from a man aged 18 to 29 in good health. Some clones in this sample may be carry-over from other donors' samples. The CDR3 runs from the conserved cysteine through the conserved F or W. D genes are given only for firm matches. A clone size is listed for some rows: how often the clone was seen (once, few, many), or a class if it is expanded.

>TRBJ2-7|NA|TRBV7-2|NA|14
TGTGCCAGCAGCTTAGGACATATGCTCTACGAGCAGTACTTC
CASSLGHMLYEQYF
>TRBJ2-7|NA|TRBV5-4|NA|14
TGTGCCAGCAGCTTGGGAGGACCTACCTACGAGCAGTACTTC
CASSLGGPTYEQYF
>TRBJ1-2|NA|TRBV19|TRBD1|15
TGTGCCAGTAGTATAGCCGACAGGGGAATCTATGGCTACACCTTC
CASSIADRGIYGYTF
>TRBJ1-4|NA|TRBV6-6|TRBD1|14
TGTGCCAGCAGGCAGACAGGGTGGAATGAAAAACTGTTTTTT
CASRQTGWNEKLFF
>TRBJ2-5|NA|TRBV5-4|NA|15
TGTGCCAGCAGCTTGGCCAAAGGGGGTGGAGAGACCCAGTACTTC
CASSLAKGGGETQYF
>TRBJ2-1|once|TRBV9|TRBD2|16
TGTGCCAGCAGCGTCAGGACTAGCGGGAGTCACAATGAGCAGTTCTTC
CASSVRTSGSHNEQFF
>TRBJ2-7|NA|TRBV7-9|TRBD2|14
TGTGCCAGCAGTTTACTAGCGGGGGCCTACGAGCAGTACTTC
CASSLLAGAYEQYF
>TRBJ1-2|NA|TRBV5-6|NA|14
TGTGCCAGCAGCTTGATTGGACAGAACTATGGCTACACCTTC
CASSLIGQNYGYTF
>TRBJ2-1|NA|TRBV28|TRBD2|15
TGTGCCGCCGGGACTAGCGCGACCTCCTACAATGAGCAGTTCTTC
CAAGTSATSYNEQFF
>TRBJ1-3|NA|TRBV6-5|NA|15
TGTGCCAGCAGTTACGGCAGGGGCTCTGGAAACACCATATATTTT
CASSYGRGSGNTIYF
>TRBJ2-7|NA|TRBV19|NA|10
TGTGCCAGTAGAACATACGAGCAGTACTTC
CASRTYEQYF
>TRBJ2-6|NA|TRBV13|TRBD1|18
TGTGCCAGCAGCTCGCGACAGGGATCGACCTCTGAGGCCAACGTCCTGACTTTC
CASSSRQGSTSEANVLTF
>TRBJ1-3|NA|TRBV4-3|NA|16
TGCGCCAGCAGCCAAGGGGGGTATCTGCCTGGAAACACCATATATTTT
CASSQGGYLPGNTIYF
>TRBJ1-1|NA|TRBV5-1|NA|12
TGCGCCAGCAGCTTGGGCCAAAATGAAGCTTTCTTT
CASSLGQNEAFF
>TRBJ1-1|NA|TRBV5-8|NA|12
TGTGCCAGCACAGGGATGGGCACTGAAGCTTTCTTT
CASTGMGTEAFF
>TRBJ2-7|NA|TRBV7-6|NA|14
TGTGCCAGCAGCACACGACCTGGGACCTACGAGCAGTACTTC
CASSTRPGTYEQYF
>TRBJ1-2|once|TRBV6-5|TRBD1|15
TGTGCCAGCAGGGGACAGGGGGGTTATAACTATGGCTACACCTTC
CASRGQGGYNYGYTF
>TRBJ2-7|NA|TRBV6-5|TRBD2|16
TGTGCCAGCAGTTCCGAGAGGACTAGCGGAGCGTACGAGCAGTACTTC
CASSSERTSGAYEQYF
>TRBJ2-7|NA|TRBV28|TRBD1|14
TGTGCCAGCAGGTCCGGGACAGGGATCTACGAGCAGTACTTC
CASRSGTGIYEQYF
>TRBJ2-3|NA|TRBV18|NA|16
TGTGCCAGCTCACCAAGCGTGGCCTCTAGCACAGATACGCAGTATTTT
CASSPSVASSTDTQYF
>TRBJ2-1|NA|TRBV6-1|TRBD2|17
TGTGCCAGCAGTGGTAGCGGGAGAGACAGGTTCTACAATGAGCAGTTCTTC
CASSGSGRDRFYNEQFF
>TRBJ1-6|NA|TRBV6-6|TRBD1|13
TGTGCCAGCGGGACAGGCTATAATTCACCCCTCCACTTT
CASGTGYNSPLHF
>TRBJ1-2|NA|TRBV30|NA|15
TGTGCCTGGAACCAAGCGGAGGGGGTATTATATGGCTACACCTTC
CAWNQAEGVLYGYTF
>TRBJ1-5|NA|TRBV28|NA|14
TGTGCCAGCAGTTTAGCGTTGAGGGGACAGCCCCAGCATTTT
CASSLALRGQPQHF
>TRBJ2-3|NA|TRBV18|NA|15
TGTGCCAGCTCACCGGTGCTCCGTAGCACAGATACGCAGTATTTT
CASSPVLRSTDTQYF
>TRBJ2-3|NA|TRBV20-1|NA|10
TGCAGTCCGATGGGGGATACGCAGTATTTT
CSPMGDTQYF
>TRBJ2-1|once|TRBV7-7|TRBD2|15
TGTGCCAGCAGCTTCGGGACTAGCGATTGGAATGAGCAGTTCTTC
CASSFGTSDWNEQFF
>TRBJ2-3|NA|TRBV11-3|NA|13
TGTGCCAGCAGCTTAGAGGGCGCCGATACGCAGTATTTT
CASSLEGADTQYF
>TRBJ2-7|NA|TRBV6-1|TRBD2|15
TGTGCCAGCAGTGAACGGCTAGCGGAAACTTACGAGCAGTACTTC
CASSERLAETYEQYF
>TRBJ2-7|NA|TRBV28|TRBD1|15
TGTGCCAGCAGTCCTGGGACAGGGTCTTTCTACGAGCAGTACTTC
CASSPGTGSFYEQYF
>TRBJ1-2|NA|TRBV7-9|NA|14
TGTGCCAGCAGCTTAGCAGGGTACCACTATGGCTACACCTTC
CASSLAGYHYGYTF
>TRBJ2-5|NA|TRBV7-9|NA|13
TGTGCCAGCAGCCGGGACGGTTTGGAGACCCAGTACTTC
CASSRDGLETQYF
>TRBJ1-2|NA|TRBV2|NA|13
TGTGCCAGCAAATCGGGACCGAGTTATGGCTACACCTTC
CASKSGPSYGYTF
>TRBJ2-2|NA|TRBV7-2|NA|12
TGTGCCAGCAGCAAATGGCGGGGGGAGCTGTTTTTT
CASSKWRGELFF
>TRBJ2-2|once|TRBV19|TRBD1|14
TGTGCCAGTAGGAAGGACAGGGTGGCCGGGGAGCTGTTTTTT
CASRKDRVAGELFF
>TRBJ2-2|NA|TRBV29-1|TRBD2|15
TGCAGCGTTGTGCGCCGGGCGGGAGACACCGGGGAGCTGTTTTTT
CSVVRRAGDTGELFF
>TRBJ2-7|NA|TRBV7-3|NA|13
TGTGCCAGCAGCTTAACCACGGTCTCCGAGCAGTACTTC
CASSLTTVSEQYF
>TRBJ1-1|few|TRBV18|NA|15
TGTGCCAGCTCACCATTTGGACAGATAGACACTGAAGCTTTCTTT
CASSPFGQIDTEAFF
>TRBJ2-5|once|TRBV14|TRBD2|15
TGTGCCAGCAGTGCCGGGACTAGCGTACTAGAGACCCAGTACTTC
CASSAGTSVLETQYF
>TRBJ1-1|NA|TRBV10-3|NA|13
TGTGCCATCAGTGAGTGGGGGGGCCCTGAAGCTTTCTTT
CAISEWGGPEAFF
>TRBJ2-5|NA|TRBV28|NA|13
TGTGCCAGCAGGGTCCAGTCCCAAGAGACCCAGTACTTC
CASRVQSQETQYF
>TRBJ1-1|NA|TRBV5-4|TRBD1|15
TGTGCCAGCAGCCCCAGGGACAGCATGAACACTGAAGCTTTCTTT
CASSPRDSMNTEAFF
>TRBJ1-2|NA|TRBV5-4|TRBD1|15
TGTGCCAGCAGCGGAACAGGGGGCCGGATCTATGGCTACACCTTC
CASSGTGGRIYGYTF
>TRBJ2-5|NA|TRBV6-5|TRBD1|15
TGTGCCAGCAGTACCGAACAGGGGGCTCGAGAGACCCAGTACTTC
CASSTEQGARETQYF
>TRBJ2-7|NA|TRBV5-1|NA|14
TGCGCCAGCAGCTTGGTTCCAGCTTCCTACGAGCAGTACTTC
CASSLVPASYEQYF
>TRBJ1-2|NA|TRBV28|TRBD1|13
TGTGCCAGCAGTCCAGGGGGGCGGCAGGGCTACACCTTC
CASSPGGRQGYTF
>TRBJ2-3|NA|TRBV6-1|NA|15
TGTGCCAGCGAAAAGGTGGGGTTTTCGACAGATACGCAGTATTTT
CASEKVGFSTDTQYF
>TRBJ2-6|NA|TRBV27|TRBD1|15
TGTGCCAGCACCCCTACAGGGGTTGGGGCCAACGTCCTGACTTTC
CASTPTGVGANVLTF
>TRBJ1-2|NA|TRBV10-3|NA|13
TGTGCCTCATCCGGGGCTTTCATCTATGGCTACACCTTC
CASSGAFIYGYTF
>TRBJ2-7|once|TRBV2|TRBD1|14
TGTGCCAGCATGACCCGGGACAGGGGGCGCGAGCAGTACTTC
CASMTRDRGREQYF
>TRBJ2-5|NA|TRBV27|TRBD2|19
TGTGCCAGCAGTTTATCCCGACTAGCGAGCCAATTAAGTATAGAGACCCAGTACTTC
CASSLSRLASQLSIETQYF
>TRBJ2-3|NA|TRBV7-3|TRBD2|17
TGTGCCAGCAGCCCCAGACTAGCGGGAGGCCTAACAGATACGCAGTATTTT
CASSPRLAGGLTDTQYF
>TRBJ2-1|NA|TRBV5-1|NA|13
TGCGCCAGCAGCCCGGGTCCAAGCCATGAGCAGTTCTTC
CASSPGPSHEQFF
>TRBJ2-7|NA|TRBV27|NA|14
TGTGCCAGCAGTTTGAGGGGTATACCCTACGAGCAGTACTTC
CASSLRGIPYEQYF
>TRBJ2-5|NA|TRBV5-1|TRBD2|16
TGCGCCAGCAGTCCTGAGGGTAGCGGGAGGGGAGAGACCCAGTACTTC
CASSPEGSGRGETQYF